Included here is one TCR beta chain sequence, with context. The sample is drawn from a study of identical twins. Unique molecular identifiers were present on the cDNA, which also gained a universal primer site by template switching. TCRdb recomputed calls from the 5' RACE reads with MiXCR, one row per CDR3 protein. The table has about 280,000 distinct CDR3 sequences, around 8.8% seen once. CDR1 is MNHNS, CDR2 SASEGT, per germline. The length of the CDR3 is 11 residues. V gave up 2 bases and J gave up 13 bases, with 9 bases separating them. These same data were also listed under a study on yellow fever vaccine responses in identical twins.

This sequence joins TRBV6-1 and TRBJ2-1, with a tentative D call TRBD2 (5 bases). This TCR came from a woman between 18 and 30 years old in good health. Input material: memory (CD45RO+) T cells sorted from blood. The CDR3 region is CASSERAGQFF. CDR3 DNA sequence: TGTGCCAGCAGTGAAAGGGCGGGCCAGTTCTTC.